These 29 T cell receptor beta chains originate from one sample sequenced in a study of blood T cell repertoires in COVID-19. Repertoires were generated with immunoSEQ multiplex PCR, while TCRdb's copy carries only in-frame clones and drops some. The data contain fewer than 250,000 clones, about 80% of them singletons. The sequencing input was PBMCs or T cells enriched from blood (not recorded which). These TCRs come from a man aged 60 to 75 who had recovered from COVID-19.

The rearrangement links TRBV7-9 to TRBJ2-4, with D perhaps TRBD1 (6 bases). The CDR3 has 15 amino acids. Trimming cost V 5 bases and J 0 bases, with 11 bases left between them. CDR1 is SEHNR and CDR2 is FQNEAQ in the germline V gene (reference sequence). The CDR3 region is CASSVGQSAKNIQYF. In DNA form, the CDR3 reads TGTGCCAGCAGCGTCGGACAGTCAGCCAAAAACATTCAGTACTTC.

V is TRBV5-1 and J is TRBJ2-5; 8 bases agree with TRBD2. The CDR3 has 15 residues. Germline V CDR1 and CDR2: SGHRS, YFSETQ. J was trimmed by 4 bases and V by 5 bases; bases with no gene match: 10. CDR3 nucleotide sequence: TGCGCCAGCAGGTCGCCGCTTACTAGCGGAGAGACCCAGTACTTC. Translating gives CASRSPLTSGETQYF. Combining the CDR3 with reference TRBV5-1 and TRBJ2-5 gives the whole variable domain KAGVTQTPRYLIKTRGQQVTLSCSPISGHRSVSWYQQTPGQGLQFLFEYFSETQRNKGNFPGRFSGRQFSNSRSEMNVSTLELGDSALYLCASRSPLTSGETQYFGPGTRLLVL.

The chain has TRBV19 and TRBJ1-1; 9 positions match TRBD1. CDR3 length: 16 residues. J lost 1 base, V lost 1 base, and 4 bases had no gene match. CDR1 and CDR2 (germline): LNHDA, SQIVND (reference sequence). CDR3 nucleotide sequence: TGTGCCAGTAGTATAGGAACAGGGGGCCCGAACACTGAAGCTTTCTTT. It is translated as CASSIGTGGPNTEAFF.

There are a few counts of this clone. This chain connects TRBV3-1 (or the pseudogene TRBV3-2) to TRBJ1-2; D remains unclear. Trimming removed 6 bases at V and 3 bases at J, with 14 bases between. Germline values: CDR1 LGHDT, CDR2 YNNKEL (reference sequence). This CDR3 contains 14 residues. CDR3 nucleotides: TGTGCCAGCAGTCGGGCCCGGGGATACTATGGCTACACCTTC. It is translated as CASSRARGYYGYTF.

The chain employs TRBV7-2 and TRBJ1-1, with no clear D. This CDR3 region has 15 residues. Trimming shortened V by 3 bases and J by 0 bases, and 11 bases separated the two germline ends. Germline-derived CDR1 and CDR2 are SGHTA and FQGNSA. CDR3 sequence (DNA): TGTGCCAGCAGCTTCAACCCCAACATGAACACTGAAGCTTTCTTT. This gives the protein CASSFNPNMNTEAFF. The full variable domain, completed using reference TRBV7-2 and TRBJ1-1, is GAGVSQSPSNKVTEKGKDVELRCDPISGHTALYWYRQSLGQGLEFLIYFQGNSAPDKSGLPSDRFSAERTGGSVSTLTIQRTQQEDSAVYLCASSFNPNMNTEAFFGQGTRLTVV.

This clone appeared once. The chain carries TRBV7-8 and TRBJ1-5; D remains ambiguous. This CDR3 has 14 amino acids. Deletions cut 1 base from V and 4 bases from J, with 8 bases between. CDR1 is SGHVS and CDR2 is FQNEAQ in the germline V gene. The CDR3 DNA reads TGTGCCAGCAGCTTAGGTATTCGGAATCAGCCCCAGCATTTT. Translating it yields CASSLGIRNQPQHF.

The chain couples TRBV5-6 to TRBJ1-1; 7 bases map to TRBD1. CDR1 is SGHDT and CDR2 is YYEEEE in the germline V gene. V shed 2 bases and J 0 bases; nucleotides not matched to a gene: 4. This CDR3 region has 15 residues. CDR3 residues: CASSFRGTLNTEAFF. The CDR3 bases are TGTGCCAGCAGCTTCAGGGGGACACTGAACACTGAAGCTTTCTTT.

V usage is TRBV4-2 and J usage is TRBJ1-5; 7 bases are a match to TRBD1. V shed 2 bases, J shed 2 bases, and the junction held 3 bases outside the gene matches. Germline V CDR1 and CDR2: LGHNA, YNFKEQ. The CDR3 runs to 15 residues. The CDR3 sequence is CASSQRTGGNQPQHF. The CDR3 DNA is TGTGCCAGCAGCCAAAGGACAGGAGGCAATCAGCCCCAGCATTTT.

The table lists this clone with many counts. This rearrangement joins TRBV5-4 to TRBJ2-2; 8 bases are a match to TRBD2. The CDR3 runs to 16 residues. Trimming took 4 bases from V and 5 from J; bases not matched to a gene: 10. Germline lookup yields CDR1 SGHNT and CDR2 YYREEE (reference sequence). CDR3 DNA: TGTGCCAGCAGCCCGGCCAGCGGGGGTTGGACCGGGGAGCTGTTTTTT. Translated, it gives CASSPASGGWTGELFF. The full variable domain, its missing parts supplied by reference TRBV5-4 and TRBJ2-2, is ETGVTQSPTHLIKTRGQQVTLRCSSQSGHNTVSWYQQALGQGPQFIFQYYREEENGRGNFPPRFSGLQFPNYSSELNVNALELDDSALYLCASSPASGGWTGELFFGEGSRLTVL.

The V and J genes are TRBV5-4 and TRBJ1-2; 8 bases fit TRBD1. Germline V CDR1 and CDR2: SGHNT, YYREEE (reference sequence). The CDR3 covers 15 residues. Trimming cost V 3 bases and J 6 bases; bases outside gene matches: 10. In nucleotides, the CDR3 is TGTGCCAGCAGCTCCTCCCGGGACAGGATAAATGGCTACACCTTC. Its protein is CASSSSRDRINGYTF.

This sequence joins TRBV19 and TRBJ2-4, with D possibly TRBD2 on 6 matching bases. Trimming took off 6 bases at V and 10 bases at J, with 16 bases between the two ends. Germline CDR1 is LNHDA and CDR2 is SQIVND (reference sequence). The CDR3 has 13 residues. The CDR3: CASSGLASGIQYF. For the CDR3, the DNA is TGTGCCAGTAGCGGGTTGGCCAGCGGGATTCAGTACTTC.

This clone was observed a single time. In DNA, the CDR3 is TGTGCCAGCAGCATGGGACAGCCCTATGGCTACACCTTC. Translating gives CASSMGQPYGYTF. This chain joins TRBV7-2 and TRBJ1-2; 7 bases align to TRBD1. There are 13 residues in the CDR3. J gave up 4 bases and V 5 bases, and 4 bases lay outside the gene matches. The V gene's germline CDR1 is SGHTA and CDR2 FQGNSA.

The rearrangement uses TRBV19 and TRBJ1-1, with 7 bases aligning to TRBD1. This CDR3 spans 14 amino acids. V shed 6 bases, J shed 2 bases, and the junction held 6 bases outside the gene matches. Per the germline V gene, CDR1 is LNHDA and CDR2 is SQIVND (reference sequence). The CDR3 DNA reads TGTGCCAGTAGGGTCCAGGGGGATAACACTGAAGCTTTCTTT. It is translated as CASRVQGDNTEAFF.

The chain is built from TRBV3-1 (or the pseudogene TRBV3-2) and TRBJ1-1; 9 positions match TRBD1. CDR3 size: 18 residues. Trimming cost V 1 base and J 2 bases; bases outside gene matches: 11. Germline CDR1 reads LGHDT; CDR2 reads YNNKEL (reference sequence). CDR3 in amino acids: CASSQGMWTGVKNTEAFF. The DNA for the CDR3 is TGTGCCAGCAGCCAAGGTATGTGGACAGGGGTGAAAAACACTGAAGCTTTCTTT.

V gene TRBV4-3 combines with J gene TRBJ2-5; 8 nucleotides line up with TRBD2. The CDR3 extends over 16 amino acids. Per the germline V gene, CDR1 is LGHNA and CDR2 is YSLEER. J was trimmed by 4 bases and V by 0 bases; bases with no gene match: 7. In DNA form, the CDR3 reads TGCGCCAGCAGCCAAGATCGGGGACTAGAGAGAGAGACCCAGTACTTC. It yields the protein CASSQDRGLERETQYF.

CDR3 DNA sequence: TGTGCCAGCTCACCGGGACTAGCGGCTCGGGGCAATGAGCAGTTCTTC. Its protein is CASSPGLAARGNEQFF. V and J are TRBV18 and TRBJ2-1; 11 positions agree with TRBD2. Germline V gives CDR1 KGHSH, CDR2 LQKENI. J gave up 6 bases and V 3 bases, and 7 bases lay outside the gene matches. CDR3 length: 16 amino acids.

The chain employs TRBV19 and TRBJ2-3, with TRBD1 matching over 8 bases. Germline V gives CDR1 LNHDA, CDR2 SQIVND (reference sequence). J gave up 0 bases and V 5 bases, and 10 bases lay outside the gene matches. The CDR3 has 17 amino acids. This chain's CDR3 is CASSRFRDRRSTDTQYF. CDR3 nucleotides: TGTGCCAGTAGTCGTTTTAGGGACAGGAGGAGCACAGATACGCAGTATTTT.

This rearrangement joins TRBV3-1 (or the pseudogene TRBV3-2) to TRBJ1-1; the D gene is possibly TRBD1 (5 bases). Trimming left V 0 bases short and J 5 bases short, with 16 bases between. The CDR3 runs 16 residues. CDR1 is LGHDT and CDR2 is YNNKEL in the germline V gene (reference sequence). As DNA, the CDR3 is TGTGCCAGCAGCCAAGATCCAAAGGGGAGGCGGACTGAAGCTTTCTTT. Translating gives CASSQDPKGRRTEAFF.

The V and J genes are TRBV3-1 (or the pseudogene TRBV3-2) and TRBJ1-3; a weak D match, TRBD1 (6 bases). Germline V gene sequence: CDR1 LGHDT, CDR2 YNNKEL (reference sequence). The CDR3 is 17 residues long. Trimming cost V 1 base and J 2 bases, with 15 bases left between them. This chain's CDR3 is CASSQGPAGEPGNTIYF. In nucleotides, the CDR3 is TGTGCCAGCAGCCAAGGACCAGCAGGGGAACCTGGAAACACCATATATTTT.

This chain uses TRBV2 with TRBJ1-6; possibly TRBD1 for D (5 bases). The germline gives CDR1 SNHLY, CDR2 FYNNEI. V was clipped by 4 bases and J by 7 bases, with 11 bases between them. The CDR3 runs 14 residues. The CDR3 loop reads CASSGQKPNSPLHF. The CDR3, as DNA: TGTGCCAGCAGTGGACAGAAACCCAATTCACCCCTCCACTTT.

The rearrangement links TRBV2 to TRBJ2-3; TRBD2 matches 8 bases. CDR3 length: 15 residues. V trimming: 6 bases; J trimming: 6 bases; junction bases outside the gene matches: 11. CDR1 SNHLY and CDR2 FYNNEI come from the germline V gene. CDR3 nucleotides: TGTGCCAGCAGCTACACGGGACTAGTGGGGGATACGCAGTATTTT. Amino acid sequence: CASSYTGLVGDTQYF. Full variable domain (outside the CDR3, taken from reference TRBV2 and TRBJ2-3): EPEVTQTPSHQVTQMGQEVILRCVPISNHLYFYWYRQILGQKVEFLVSFYNNEISEKSEIFDDQFSVERPDGSNFTLKIRSTKLEDSAMYFCASSYTGLVGDTQYFGPGTRLTVL.

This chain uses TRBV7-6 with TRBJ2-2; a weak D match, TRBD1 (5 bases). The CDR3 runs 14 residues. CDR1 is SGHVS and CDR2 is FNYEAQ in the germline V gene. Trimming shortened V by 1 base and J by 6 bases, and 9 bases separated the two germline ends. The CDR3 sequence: CASSLERTSGELFF. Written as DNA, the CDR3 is TGTGCCAGCAGCTTAGAGAGGACATCCGGGGAGCTGTTTTTT.

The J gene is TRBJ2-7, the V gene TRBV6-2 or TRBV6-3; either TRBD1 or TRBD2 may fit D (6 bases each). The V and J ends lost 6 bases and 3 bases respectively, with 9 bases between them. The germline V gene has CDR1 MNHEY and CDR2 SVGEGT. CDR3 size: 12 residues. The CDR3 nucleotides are TGTGCCAGCAGCGGGGGCTTCTACGAGCAGTACTTC. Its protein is CASSGGFYEQYF.

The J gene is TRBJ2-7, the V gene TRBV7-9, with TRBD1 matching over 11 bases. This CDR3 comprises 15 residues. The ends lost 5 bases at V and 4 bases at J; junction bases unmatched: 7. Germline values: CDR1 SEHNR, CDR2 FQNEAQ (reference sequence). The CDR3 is CASSPMGQGVYEQYF. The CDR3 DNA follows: TGTGCCAGCAGCCCCATGGGACAGGGGGTTTACGAGCAGTACTTC.

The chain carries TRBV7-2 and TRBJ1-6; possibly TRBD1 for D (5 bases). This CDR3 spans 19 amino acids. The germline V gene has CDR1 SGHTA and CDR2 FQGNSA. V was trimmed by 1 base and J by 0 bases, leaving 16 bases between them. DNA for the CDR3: TGTGCCAGCAGCTTAGAGGGGCGGCTCGGGGGCTCCTATAATTCACCCCTCCACTTT. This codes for CASSLEGRLGGSYNSPLHF. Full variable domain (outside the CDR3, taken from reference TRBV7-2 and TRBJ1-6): GAGVSQSPSNKVTEKGKDVELRCDPISGHTALYWYRQSLGQGLEFLIYFQGNSAPDKSGLPSDRFSAERTGGSVSTLTIQRTQQEDSAVYLCASSLEGRLGGSYNSPLHFGNGTRLTVT.

The CDR3 sequence: CSASGTGYYNEQFF. CDR3 DNA sequence: TGCAGTGCTAGTGGGACAGGGTACTACAATGAGCAGTTCTTC. The V call is TRBV20-1, the J call TRBJ2-1; 9 nucleotides align to TRBD1. Germline trimming cut 3 bases from V and 3 bases from J; bases unmatched to any gene: 3. CDR3 length equals 14 residues. Germline assignment: CDR1 DFQATT and CDR2 SNEGSKA (reference sequence).

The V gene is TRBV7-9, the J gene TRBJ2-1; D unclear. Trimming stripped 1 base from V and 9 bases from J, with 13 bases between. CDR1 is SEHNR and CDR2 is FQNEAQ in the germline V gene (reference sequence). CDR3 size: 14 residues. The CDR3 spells CASSLDSLSSEQFF. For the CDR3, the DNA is TGTGCCAGCAGCTTAGATTCTCTATCCTCTGAGCAGTTCTTC.

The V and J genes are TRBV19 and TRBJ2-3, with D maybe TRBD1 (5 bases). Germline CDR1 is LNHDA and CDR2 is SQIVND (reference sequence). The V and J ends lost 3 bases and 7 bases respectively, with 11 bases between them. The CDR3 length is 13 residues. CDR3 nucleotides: TGTGCCAGTAGTATCCAGGGTGAAAATACGCAGTATTTT. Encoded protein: CASSIQGENTQYF.

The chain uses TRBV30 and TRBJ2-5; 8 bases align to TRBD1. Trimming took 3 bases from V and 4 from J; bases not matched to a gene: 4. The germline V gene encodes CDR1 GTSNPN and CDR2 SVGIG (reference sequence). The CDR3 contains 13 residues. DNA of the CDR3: TGTGCCTGGAGCCCGGACAGGGCAGAGACCCAGTACTTC. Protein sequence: CAWSPDRAETQYF. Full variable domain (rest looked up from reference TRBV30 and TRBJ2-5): SQTIHQWPATLVQPVGSPLSLECTVEGTSNPNLYWYRQAAGRGLQLLFYSVGIGQISSEVPQNLSASRPQDRQFILSSKKLLLSDSGFYLCAWSPDRAETQYFGPGTRLLVL.